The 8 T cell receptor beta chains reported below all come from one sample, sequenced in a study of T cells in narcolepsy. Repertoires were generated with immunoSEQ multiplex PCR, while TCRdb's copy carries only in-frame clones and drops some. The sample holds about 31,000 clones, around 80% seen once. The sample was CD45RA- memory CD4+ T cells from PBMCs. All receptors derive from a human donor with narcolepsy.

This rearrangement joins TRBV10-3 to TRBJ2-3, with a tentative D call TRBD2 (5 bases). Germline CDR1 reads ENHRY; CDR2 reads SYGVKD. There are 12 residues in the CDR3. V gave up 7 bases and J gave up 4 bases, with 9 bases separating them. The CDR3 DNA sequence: TGTGCCATCAACCCGGGGTCAGATACGCAGTATTTT. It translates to CAINPGSDTQYF.

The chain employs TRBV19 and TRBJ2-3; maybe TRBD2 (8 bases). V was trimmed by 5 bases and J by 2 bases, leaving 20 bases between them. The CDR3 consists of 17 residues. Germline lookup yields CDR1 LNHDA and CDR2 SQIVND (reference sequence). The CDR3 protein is CASSPGGAGGSTDTQYF. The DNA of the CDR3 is TGTGCCAGTAGTCCAGGGGGGGCGGGAGGTTCCACAGATACGCAGTATTTT.

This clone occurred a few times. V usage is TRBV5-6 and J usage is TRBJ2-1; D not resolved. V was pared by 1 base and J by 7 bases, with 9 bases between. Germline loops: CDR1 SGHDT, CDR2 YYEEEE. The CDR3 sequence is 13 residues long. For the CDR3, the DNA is TGTGCCAGCAGCTTGTCGATCAGGAATGAGCAGTTCTTC. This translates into CASSLSIRNEQFF.

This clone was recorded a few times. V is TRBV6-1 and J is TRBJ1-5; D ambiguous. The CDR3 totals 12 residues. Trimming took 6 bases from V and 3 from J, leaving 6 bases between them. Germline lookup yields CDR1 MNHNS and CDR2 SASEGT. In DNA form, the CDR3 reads TGTGCCAGCAGCACTCACAATCAGCCCCAGCATTTT. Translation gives CASSTHNQPQHF.

Here the CDR3 DNA reads TGTGCCAGCTCGCCGGGCGGGGTGAATGAGCAGTTCTTC. This translates into CASSPGGVNEQFF. The chain uses TRBV25-1 and TRBJ2-1, with D possibly matching TRBD2 (6 bases). Germline CDR1 MGHDK, CDR2 SYGVNS. This CDR3 is built from 13 residues. The V and J ends lost 8 bases and 7 bases respectively, with 15 bases between them.

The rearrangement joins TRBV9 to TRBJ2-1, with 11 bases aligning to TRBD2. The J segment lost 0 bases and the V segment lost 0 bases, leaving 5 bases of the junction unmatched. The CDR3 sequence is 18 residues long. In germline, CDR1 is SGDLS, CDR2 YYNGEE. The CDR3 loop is CASSVETSGRSSYNEQFF. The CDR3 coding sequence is TGTGCCAGCAGCGTAGAAACTAGCGGGAGAAGCTCCTACAATGAGCAGTTCTTC.

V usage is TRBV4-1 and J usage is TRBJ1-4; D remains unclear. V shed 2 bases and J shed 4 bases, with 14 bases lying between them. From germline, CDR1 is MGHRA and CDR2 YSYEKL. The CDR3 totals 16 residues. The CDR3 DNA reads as TGCGCCAGCAGCCAAAAAAAGGGAGGTAGTAATGAAAAACTGTTTTTT. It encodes CASSQKKGGSNEKLFF.

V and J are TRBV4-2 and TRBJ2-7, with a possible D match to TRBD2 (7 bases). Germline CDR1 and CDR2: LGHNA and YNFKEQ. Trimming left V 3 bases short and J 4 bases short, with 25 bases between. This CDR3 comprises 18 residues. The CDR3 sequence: CASSQDGRGLADKYEQYF. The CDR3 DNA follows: TGTGCCAGCAGCCAGGATGGGCGGGGGCTAGCGGACAAGTACGAGCAGTACTTC.